This T cell receptor (beta chain) was sequenced for a study of human T cells and chemical hapten exposure. Study-level findings and limits: Donor immune responses may differ from healthy people's, since all donors had alopecia. Versus controls, expanded TCRs had significantly more large CDR3 similarity clusters.

V was cut by 5 bases and J by 2 bases, with 15 bases left in between. The germline V gene has CDR1 LNHDA and CDR2 SQIVND (reference sequence). The CDR3 is 15 amino acids. This clonotype was counted once. What it recognizes is unknown. One base away lies a much larger clone, so this may be a sequencing read error. Time point meaning: patch test 3, about 24 weeks after DPC sensitization. Treatment indicated: therapeutic diphenylcyclopropenone sensitization with weekly scalp DPC. The study drew its donors from alopecia patients who were 18 to 70 years old and suitable for DPC. In TCRdb, the RACE reads were re-called with MiXCR into one record per CDR3 protein. Of around 130,000 distinct CDR3 sequences listed, approximately 11% are singletons.

This sequence joins TRBV19 and TRBJ1-1; tentatively, D is TRBD1 (6 bases). The clonotype originates from a woman between 50 and 59 years old with alopecia areata. Some clones in this sample may be carry-over from other donors' samples. The starting material was whole blood, obtained in connection with sensitization to the hapten diphenylcyclopropenone (DPC). The CDR3 nucleotides read TGTGCCAGTAGTTCTGGGGACATTCCAAACACTGAAGCTTTCTTT. Its protein product is CASSSGDIPNTEAFF.